These 26 T cell receptor beta chains came from one sample sequenced in a study of blood T cell repertoires in COVID-19. Sequenced by immunoSEQ multiplex PCR; TCRdb stores in-frame clones only, minus some. This table holds nearly 55,000 clones, around 84% found once. The sequencing input was peripheral blood. These receptors were taken from an older man with active COVID-19.

This chain uses TRBV7-3 with TRBJ2-5; TRBD2 aligns across 12 bases. Trimming at V came to 5 bases and at J to 5 bases, leaving 9 bases not matched to a gene. CDR3 length equals 16 residues. Germline-derived CDR1 and CDR2 are SGHTA and FQGTGA. The CDR3 coding sequence is TGTGCCAGCAGCGCCCTAGCGGGGGGGCCCGCGGAGACCCAGTACTTC. Amino acids: CASSALAGGPAETQYF.

V is TRBV10-2 and J is TRBJ1-4; the D is unclear. The CDR3 loop spans 15 amino acids. The V end lost 3 bases, the J end lost 4 bases, and 12 bases lay between the germline ends. The V gene's germline CDR1 is WSHSY and CDR2 SAAADI. This CDR3 reads CASSERVNLNEKLFF. The CDR3, as DNA: TGCGCCAGCAGTGAACGAGTTAACCTTAATGAAAAACTGTTTTTT.

The chain employs TRBV30 and TRBJ1-1; TRBD1 might be the D (6 bases). Germline CDR1 and CDR2: GTSNPN and SVGIG (reference sequence). The ends were cut back, 2 bases at V and 7 bases at J, with 11 bases in the middle. The CDR3 sequence is 12 residues long. The CDR3 sequence: CAWSTGQYEAFF. CDR3 bases: TGTGCCTGGAGTACAGGACAGTATGAAGCTTTCTTT.

The chain is built from TRBV18 and TRBJ1-6; 10 bases align to TRBD1. Germline assignment: CDR1 KGHSH and CDR2 LQKENI. J lost 6 bases, V lost 1 base, and 3 bases had no gene match. The CDR3 runs 16 residues. CDR3 nucleotide sequence: TGTGCCAGCTCACCACGGGACAGGGGAGGTAATTCACCCCTCCACTTT. It encodes CASSPRDRGGNSPLHF.

The rearrangement joins TRBV12-3 or TRBV12-4 to TRBJ1-3, with D unclear. The CDR3 covers 11 residues. The V end lost 4 bases, the J end lost 9 bases, and 7 bases lay between the germline ends. CDR3 coding DNA: TGTGCCAGCAGTTATGGCGGCACCATATATTTT. Amino acids: CASSYGGTIYF.

The J gene is TRBJ1-1, the V gene TRBV5-1; D may be TRBD1 (6 bases). The V gene's germline CDR1 is SGHRS and CDR2 YFSETQ. V gave up 4 bases and J gave up 7 bases, with 17 bases separating them. The length of the CDR3 is 14 residues. The CDR3 DNA reads TGCGCCAGCAGCCTCGGGGGGGCGAAGGGTGAAGCTTTCTTT. It translates to CASSLGGAKGEAFF. The full variable domain, its missing parts supplied by reference TRBV5-1 and TRBJ1-1, is KAGVTQTPRYLIKTRGQQVTLSCSPISGHRSVSWYQQTPGQGLQFLFEYFSETQRNKGNFPGRFSGRQFSNSRSEMNVSTLELGDSALYLCASSLGGAKGEAFFGQGTRLTVV.

This clone has just a few counts. The chain employs TRBV2 and TRBJ1-6; 9 nucleotides agree with TRBD1. CDR3 size: 14 residues. V was clipped by 6 bases and J by 5 bases; unmatched bases: 2. Germline assignment: CDR1 SNHLY and CDR2 FYNNEI. Written as DNA, the CDR3 is TGTGCCAGCAGAAGGACAGGGGATAATTCACCCCTCCACTTT. Protein sequence: CASRRTGDNSPLHF.

The V call is TRBV27, the J call TRBJ2-7, with D perhaps matching TRBD1 (6 bases). V lost 1 base, J lost 5 bases, and 12 bases lay in between. The V gene's germline CDR1 is MNHEY and CDR2 SMNVEV (reference sequence). The CDR3 totals 14 residues. CDR3 nucleotide sequence: TGTGCCAGCAGTTTATGGGCAGGGGTCGACGAGCAGTACTTC. Translated: CASSLWAGVDEQYF.

V and J are TRBV20-1 and TRBJ1-1, with D unclear. This CDR3 has 11 amino acids. The germline gives CDR1 DFQATT, CDR2 SNEGSKA (reference sequence). V was trimmed by 1 base and J by 5 bases, leaving 5 bases between them. The CDR3 sequence: CSARGLTEAFF. As DNA, the CDR3 is TGCAGTGCTAGAGGACTGACTGAAGCTTTCTTT.

V and J are TRBV13 and TRBJ2-2; 7 positions agree with TRBD2. This CDR3 region has 16 residues. The germline gives CDR1 PRHDT, CDR2 FYEKMQ (reference sequence). With V trimmed by 4 bases and J by 1 base, 6 bases remained unmatched. The CDR3: CASSSRLAQNTGELFF. CDR3 DNA: TGTGCCAGCAGCTCGAGACTAGCCCAGAACACCGGGGAGCTGTTTTTT.

The chain employs TRBV21-1 and TRBJ2-7; the DNA was not used to check the table's D call, TRBD1. TRBV21-1 corresponds to a pseudogene. The length of the CDR3 is 15 residues. The CDR3 DNA reads TGTGCCACGACCCACGGCAGGGGGCCGTCCTACGAGCAGTACTTC. This gives the protein CATTHGRGPSYEQYF.

This sequence joins TRBV11-1 and TRBJ1-3; 8 bases are a match to TRBD1. The CDR3 is made up of 16 amino acids. Germline CDR1 SGHAT, CDR2 FQDESV (reference sequence). The ends lost 5 bases at V and 1 base at J; junction bases unmatched: 7. CDR3 bases: TGTGCCAGCAGCCTACCCGACAGGGGATCTGGAAACACCATATATTTT. It encodes CASSLPDRGSGNTIYF.

V usage is TRBV3-1 (or the pseudogene TRBV3-2) and J usage is TRBJ2-2; TRBD2 agrees at 12 bases. The CDR3 sequence is 16 residues long. Looked up from germline, CDR1 is LGHDT and CDR2 is YNNKEL (reference sequence). J gave up 3 bases and V 5 bases, and 4 bases lay outside the gene matches. This chain's CDR3 is CASSETSGGDTGELFF. In nucleotides, the CDR3 is TGTGCCAGCAGCGAGACTAGCGGGGGAGACACCGGGGAGCTGTTTTTT.

The chain uses TRBV5-1 and TRBJ2-7; D gene ambiguous. The ends were cut back, 3 bases at V and 3 bases at J, with 13 bases in the middle. The CDR3 runs 14 residues. Germline CDR1 and CDR2: SGHRS and YFSETQ. As DNA, the CDR3 is TGCGCCAGCAGCTCCGATCGAGCTCACTACGAGCAGTACTTC. Its protein product is CASSSDRAHYEQYF.

This clone was recorded only once. The rearrangement joins TRBV24-1 to TRBJ1-2, with D unresolved. Trimming stripped 5 bases from V and 4 bases from J, with 16 bases between. CDR1 and CDR2 from the germline V gene are KGHDR and SFDVKD. The CDR3 covers 15 residues. The CDR3 DNA follows: TGTGCCACCAGTGTGGCCCATTGGGAGAGCTATGGCTACACCTTC. Protein: CATSVAHWESYGYTF.

The genes are TRBV5-5 and TRBJ1-2; 7 bases line up with TRBD1. Germline CDR1 and CDR2: SGHKS and YYEKEE (reference sequence). After removal of 3 bases from V and 8 bases from J, the junction contained 4 bases not matched to a gene. The CDR3 covers 12 residues. CDR3 amino acids: CASSSDRDGYTF. The DNA of the CDR3 is TGTGCCAGCAGCTCCGACAGGGACGGCTACACCTTC.

The V call is TRBV9, the J call TRBJ2-5; D remains unclear. V was trimmed by 2 bases and J by 4 bases, leaving 6 bases between them. From germline, CDR1 is SGDLS and CDR2 YYNGEE. The CDR3 length is 12 residues. In DNA, the CDR3 is TGTGCCAGCAGCGTCACCGGAGAGACCCAGTACTTC. Its translation: CASSVTGETQYF.

V gene TRBV24-1 combines with J gene TRBJ1-2, with 8 bases aligning to TRBD1. This CDR3 comprises 15 residues. The germline V gene encodes CDR1 KGHDR and CDR2 SFDVKD. J lost 2 bases, V lost 4 bases, and 5 bases had no gene match. The CDR3 sequence is CATSESTGANYGYTF. In nucleotides, the CDR3 is TGTGCCACCAGTGAATCGACAGGGGCCAACTATGGCTACACCTTC.

This sequence joins TRBV7-2 and TRBJ2-7, with D unclear. Germline CDR1 and CDR2: SGHTA and FQGNSA. The CDR3 spans 12 residues. The V end was cut by 3 bases, the J end by 5 bases, with 8 bases between. The CDR3 region is CASSFSVHEQYF. In DNA, the CDR3 is TGTGCCAGCAGCTTTTCCGTCCACGAGCAGTACTTC.

In its sample, this clone ranks as medium-sized. The chain combines TRBV11-1 with TRBJ2-7; weak D call: TRBD2 (5 bases). The CDR3 has 14 amino acids. Between the trimmed V and J ends, which lost 1 base and 5 bases, there was a span of 12 bases. Germline V lookup: CDR1 SGHAT, CDR2 FQDESV (reference sequence). CDR3 sequence: CASSLGAGVDEQYF. The CDR3 region has the DNA TGTGCCAGCAGCTTAGGGGCCGGGGTCGACGAGCAGTACTTC.

The rearrangement uses TRBV20-1 and TRBJ1-4; D is possibly TRBD1 (5 bases). The germline V gene has CDR1 DFQATT and CDR2 SNEGSKA (reference sequence). The CDR3 totals 17 residues. Trimming shortened V by 3 bases and J by 4 bases, and 21 bases separated the two germline ends. The CDR3 sequence: CSASPRGRPLINEKLFF. In nucleotides, the CDR3 is TGCAGTGCTAGTCCCCGGGGGAGGCCGCTTATTAATGAAAAACTGTTTTTT.

The chain uses TRBV5-1 and TRBJ2-3; 8 bases agree with TRBD1. CDR3 length: 14 amino acids. Germline trimming cut 3 bases from V and 6 bases from J; bases unmatched to any gene: 6. Germline lookup yields CDR1 SGHRS and CDR2 YFSETQ. The CDR3 DNA is TGCGCCAGCAGCTACGGACAGGGAGCTGATACGCAGTATTTT. Protein sequence: CASSYGQGADTQYF.

The chain has TRBV11-3 and TRBJ2-7, with D unclear. The CDR3 length is 13 residues. Germline assignment: CDR1 SGHNT and CDR2 YENEEA. V lost 2 bases, J lost 3 bases, and 8 bases lay in between. As DNA, the CDR3 is TGTGCCAGCAGCTTAAACTTTTACTACGAGCAGTACTTC. Encoded protein: CASSLNFYYEQYF.

DNA for the CDR3: TGTGCCAGCAGCATCCCGGGACAGGGGGTCCCCGGGGAGCTGTTTTTT. Amino acids: CASSIPGQGVPGELFF. The gene calls are TRBV11-2 and TRBJ2-2; 11 positions match TRBD1. Trimming took 5 bases from V and 6 from J; bases not matched to a gene: 8. Germline V lookup: CDR1 SGHAT, CDR2 FQNNGV. This CDR3 contains 16 residues.

The rearrangement links TRBV3-1 (or the pseudogene TRBV3-2) to TRBJ2-2; maybe TRBD2 (6 bases). Looked up from germline, CDR1 is LGHDT and CDR2 is YNNKEL (reference sequence). Trimming removed 4 bases from V and 0 bases from J, with 21 bases in between. The CDR3 contains 19 residues. CDR3 protein: CASSPLVGREKSNTGELFF. Here the CDR3 DNA reads TGTGCCAGCAGCCCGCTAGTTGGGCGGGAAAAATCGAACACCGGGGAGCTGTTTTTT.

The V and J genes are TRBV5-1 and TRBJ2-1; D is possibly TRBD2 (6 bases). V lost 0 bases and J 8 bases, leaving 12 bases between the germline ends. CDR3 length: 14 residues. Germline V gene sequence: CDR1 SGHRS, CDR2 YFSETQ. In nucleotides, the CDR3 is TGCGCCAGCAGCTTGGGGCAGGAGGGAGATGAGCAGTTCTTC. Translating gives CASSLGQEGDEQFF.